This T cell receptor beta chain is drawn from a study of blood T cell repertoires in COVID-19. Study context: Researchers got acute and convalescent COVID-19 samples from the United States, Italy and Spain.

CDR1 and CDR2 from the germline V gene are SGDLS and YYNGEE. V dropped 6 bases and J dropped 1 base, with 14 bases sitting between them. This CDR3 spans 16 amino acids. This clone occurred once. Assay: immunoSEQ multiplex PCR; the TCRdb copy retains only in-frame clones and omits some. Among 200,000 to 250,000 clones, 87% were seen once, and the ten largest hold roughly a tenth. Sequencing input: PBMCs or T cells enriched from blood (not recorded which). This clonotype originated in a man aged 25 to 40 who had recovered from COVID-19. The chain employs TRBV9 and TRBJ1-6, with D possibly TRBD1 on 5 matching bases. The CDR3: CASKKGTGSYNSPLHF. The CDR3 coding sequence is TGTGCCAGCAAAAAGGGTACAGGTTCCTATAATTCACCCCTCCACTTT.